This passage covers 10 T cell receptor beta chains from one sample sequenced in a study of CD8 T cells in ankylosing spondylitis. From the 5' RACE reads, TCRdb called clonotypes with MiXCR, one entry per CDR3 protein. Seen here are 200,000 or so distinct CDR3 sequences, over 10% observed once, and the top ten hold 9.5% to 11%. Sequenced material: blood, either unsorted or a sorted T cell fraction (not recorded which). The receptors come from a female donor with ankylosing spondylitis or in good health (not recorded which).

In this sample, this clonotype turned up many times. The CDR3 loop is CASSLFKGPSTDTQYF. The CDR3 bases are TGTGCCAGCAGCTTGTTTAAGGGACCTAGCACAGATACGCAGTATTTT. The rearrangement joins TRBV5-6 to TRBJ2-3; D tentatively reads TRBD1 or TRBD2 (5 bases each). In germline, CDR1 is SGHDT, CDR2 YYEEEE. V was trimmed by 1 base and J by 0 bases, leaving 12 bases between them. The CDR3 is 16 amino acids.

This clonotype was observed a handful of times. The chain combines TRBV7-2 with TRBJ2-1; D is perhaps TRBD2 (5 bases). The germline V gene has CDR1 SGHTA and CDR2 FQGNSA. The length of the CDR3 is 15 residues. V lost 3 bases and J lost 8, with 17 bases in between. CDR3 nucleotides: TGTGCCAGCAGCTTCGCCCGGGGAAGAGGCGATGAGCAGTTCTTC. As protein: CASSFARGRGDEQFF.

There are many counts of this clonotype. The chain links TRBV5-4 to TRBJ2-1; 15 bases are shared with TRBD2. Germline V gene lookup returns CDR1 SGHNT and CDR2 YYREEE (reference sequence). CDR3 length equals 19 residues. Trimming removed 0 bases from V and 3 bases from J; junction bases left unmatched: 7. The CDR3 loop is CASSLAWGTSGRFYNEQFF. CDR3 coding DNA: TGTGCCAGCAGCTTGGCGTGGGGGACTAGCGGGAGGTTCTACAATGAGCAGTTCTTC.

The chain recombines TRBV7-6 with TRBJ2-3; D might be TRBD1 (5 bases). The V end was cut by 5 bases, the J end by 3 bases, with 21 bases between. Germline CDR1 SGHVS, CDR2 FNYEAQ. The CDR3 is made up of 17 amino acids. The CDR3 sequence: CASSPTPSWGGTDTQYF. The CDR3 nucleotides are TGTGCCAGCAGCCCTACGCCGAGTTGGGGCGGAACAGATACGCAGTATTTT.

The chain employs TRBV12-3 or TRBV12-4 and TRBJ1-2; D uncertain. V dropped 3 bases and J dropped 8 bases, with 13 bases sitting between them. There are 13 residues in the CDR3. CDR3 sequence: CASSFSGLGGYTF. The CDR3 bases are TGTGCCAGCAGTTTCTCGGGCCTGGGAGGCTACACCTTC.

This clonotype was seen at least ten times. The V and J genes are TRBV20-1 and TRBJ1-5, with a weak D call TRBD1 (6 bases). The CDR3 has 15 residues. V shed 0 bases and J shed 7 bases, with 16 bases lying between them. Germline CDR1 DFQATT, CDR2 SNEGSKA (reference sequence). CDR3 in DNA: TGCAGTGCTAGAGATGGGGGGGCAGGGAGACAGCCCCAGCATTTT. Residues: CSARDGGAGRQPQHF.

This clonotype was observed many times. V usage is TRBV4-3 and J usage is TRBJ1-1; no firm D call. Germline values: CDR1 LGHNA, CDR2 YSLEER. With 0 bases removed from V and 1 base from J, the gap between germline ends came to 12 bases. This CDR3 region has 16 residues. The CDR3 nucleotides read TGCGCCAGCAGCCAAGATTTGGAGGGCCCGAACACTGAAGCTTTCTTT. It is translated as CASSQDLEGPNTEAFF.

This sequence joins TRBV7-2 and TRBJ2-7; D unresolved. The CDR3 sequence is 15 residues long. Germline values: CDR1 SGHTA, CDR2 FQGNSA. V gave up 3 bases and J gave up 0 bases, with 12 bases separating them. This CDR3 reads CASSLVVTSSYEQYF. The CDR3 DNA is TGTGCCAGCAGCTTGGTGGTCACGAGCTCCTACGAGCAGTACTTC.

Many counts were recorded for this clonotype. The chain carries TRBV28 and TRBJ2-2, with D unclear. Per the germline V gene, CDR1 is MDHEN and CDR2 is SYDVKM. Trimming took off 2 bases at V and 3 bases at J, with 10 bases between the two ends. The CDR3 length is 15 residues. The CDR3 nucleotides read TGTGCCAGCAGTTTAGGGCAGATTCACACCGGGGAGCTGTTTTTT. Encoded protein: CASSLGQIHTGELFF.

In its sample, this clonotype was seen many times. This chain uses TRBV7-6 with TRBJ2-1, with D possibly matching TRBD2 (5 bases). The CDR3 consists of 13 residues. The V end lost 1 base, the J end lost 8 bases, and 9 bases lay between the germline ends. Germline CDR1 and CDR2: SGHVS and FNYEAQ. CDR3 in DNA: TGTGCCAGCAGCTTAGTGTACGGGGATGAGCAGTTCTTC. The encoded protein is CASSLVYGDEQFF.